This T cell receptor beta chain was found in a study of shared clonotypes between healthy human individuals. Generated by immunoSEQ multiplex PCR, the TCRdb table keeps only in-frame clones and is missing some. The profile covers about 2.1 million clones, with about 93% appearing a single time and roughly 1.8% taken by the ten largest. This clone was observed a handful of times. The naive CD8 subset, CD45RO-negative cells positively selected for CCR7, excluded terminally differentiated effector memory CD45RA+ cells. Trimming took 2 bases from V and 2 from J, leaving 10 bases between them. The CDR3 sequence is 14 residues long. CDR1 KGHSH and CDR2 LQKENI come from the germline V gene.

The sequencing sample was made of naive CD8+ T cells from PBMCs. The sequence came from a man in his late teens or twenties in good health. Some clones in this sample may be carry-over from other donors' samples. The chain combines TRBV18 with TRBJ2-7; possibly TRBD2 for D (5 bases). CDR3 amino acids: CASSPGRRTYEQYF. The CDR3 region has the DNA TGTGCCAGCTCACCAGGACGGAGGACCTACGAGCAGTACTTC.